A selection of T cell receptor beta chains follows, all from one sample in a study of PD-1 blockade in classical Hodgkin lymphoma. Assay: immunoSEQ multiplex PCR; the TCRdb copy retains only in-frame clones and omits some. The table has some 40,000 clones, 69% seen once. This material consisted of peripheral blood mononuclear cells (PBMCs), taken before the second cycle of nivolumab. These receptors were obtained from a human donor with classical Hodgkin lymphoma. CDR3s include the opening cysteine and the closing phenylalanine or tryptophan. A D gene is named only where the DNA matches it firmly. The listing skips clone size in some rows; elsewhere it reads once, few, many or a size class.

j_gene | abundance | v_gene | d_gene | len | CDR3nt | CDR3aa
TRBJ1-2 | NA | TRBV5-1 | NA | 13 | TGCGCCAGCAGCGGCGGTTCTAACTATGGCTACACCTTC | CASSGGSNYGYTF
TRBJ2-7 | NA | TRBV13 | NA | 15 | TGTGCCAGCAGCTTAGTTACAGGGAGGGCCTCCGAGCAGTACTTC | CASSLVTGRASEQYF
TRBJ2-7 | NA | TRBV4-1 | NA | 15 | TGCGCCAGCAGCGTGCAGGTTGGGGACCCCTACGAGCAGTACTTC | CASSVQVGDPYEQYF
TRBJ1-1 | NA | TRBV7-9 | NA | 14 | TGTGCCAGCAGCTTAGAAATCAATGGAGGTGAAGCTTTCTTT | CASSLEINGGEAFF
TRBJ1-1 | NA | TRBV28 | NA | 12 | TGTGCCAGCAGCACATCGAACACTGAAGCTTTCTTT | CASSTSNTEAFF
TRBJ1-3 | NA | TRBV9 | NA | 16 | TGTGCCAGCAGCGTGAGGGGTGACCCCTCTGGAAACACCATATATTTT | CASSVRGDPSGNTIYF
TRBJ1-2 | NA | TRBV5-1 | NA | 14 | TGCGCCAGCAGAGGGGGGGCGGCTAACTATGGCTACACCTTC | CASRGGAANYGYTF
TRBJ2-3 | NA | TRBV10-3 | NA | 16 | TGTGCCATCAGTGAATACGCTGGGACAAGCACAGATACGCAGTATTTT | CAISEYAGTSTDTQYF
TRBJ1-3 | few | TRBV19 | NA | 16 | TGTGCCAGTAGTATCACAGGTTACAGCTCTGGAAACACCATATATTTT | CASSITGYSSGNTIYF
TRBJ1-4 | NA | TRBV10-3 | NA | 15 | TGTGCCATCAGTGTGGGTCAGACAACTAATGAAAAACTGTTTTTT | CAISVGQTTNEKLFF